The rows below give T cell receptor beta chains drawn from one sample of a study of monozygotic twins with inflammatory bowel disease. TCRdb re-called the 5' RACE reads and catalogs CDR3 proteins one per entry, DNA excluded. The ten most abundant clones cover more than 2% of a sample with 350,000 to 500,000 distinct CDR3 sequences. Sequencing was done on a sample of blood. These TCRs come from a human donor with ulcerative colitis or Crohn's disease, or a healthy co-twin of an affected twin (not recorded which). The CDR3 runs from the conserved cysteine through the conserved F or W. Each record gives: V gene, J gene, CDR3 protein.

TRBV5-1	TRBJ2-2	CASSAPGQENTGELFF
TRBV5-1	TRBJ2-5	CASSFASGREETQYF
TRBV7-2	TRBJ2-4	CASSSRQGLAKNIQYF
TRBV12-3/TRBV12-4	TRBJ2-3	CASTLGGAGDTQYF
TRBV9	TRBJ2-5	CASSVGAGRQETQYF
TRBV12-3/TRBV12-4	TRBJ1-5	CASSGQHNQPQHF
TRBV25-1	TRBJ1-1	CASGRLSGTEAFF
TRBV5-1	TRBJ2-6	CASSLDGSGGANVLTF
TRBV20-1	TRBJ1-4	CSARGTGGDEATNEKLFF
TRBV19	TRBJ2-7	CASSWTTTYEQYF
TRBV20-1	TRBJ2-4	CSARSRGGNMQYF
TRBV30	TRBJ2-2	CAWNGQPTGELFF
TRBV30	TRBJ1-2	CAWTAGDYGYTF
TRBV3-1	TRBJ1-2	CASSSHRESYGYTF
TRBV2	TRBJ2-3	CASNWQGTDTQYF
TRBV24-1	TRBJ1-1	CATSDRQGAEAFF
TRBV2	TRBJ1-2	CASSEQGALTYPYGYTF
TRBV5-1	TRBJ1-4	CASRNGQGVEKLFF
TRBV7-6	TRBJ2-1	CASSSFSGANEQFF
TRBV6-1	TRBJ2-7	CASSKRLAGGLEQYF
TRBV10-3	TRBJ1-2	CAISDARGGYGYTF
TRBV12-3/TRBV12-4	TRBJ2-2	CASRVQGAGELFF
TRBV5-6	TRBJ2-7	CASSRTNTYEQYF
TRBV27	TRBJ2-5	CASMKRGERQETQYF
TRBV30	TRBJ2-5	CAWRDRTNQETQYF
TRBV14	TRBJ2-3	CASSQGEDTQYF
TRBV20-1	TRBJ2-3	CSAPHLAGTDTQYF
TRBV5-5	TRBJ1-5	CASSLAGGGDSNQPQHF
TRBV5-1	TRBJ2-5	CASSPELAGGPETQYF
TRBV6-1	TRBJ2-5	CASSGTRGPETQYF
TRBV20-1	TRBJ1-1	CSTITSVGTEAFF
TRBV10-3	TRBJ2-5	CATTGIGETQYF
TRBV20-1	TRBJ2-1	CSARGPAASYNEQFF
TRBV7-3	TRBJ2-1	CASSWGGGSSYNEQFF
TRBV19	TRBJ2-2	CASSIVSSAGELFF
TRBV2	TRBJ2-7	CASSVSGGVYEQYF
TRBV25-1	TRBJ2-2	CASVGEAGGRTGELFF
TRBV6-2/TRBV6-3	TRBJ2-1	CAVSGYNEQFF
TRBV10-3	TRBJ2-3	CAISGQGRPTDTQYF
TRBV5-1	TRBJ2-1	CASSLAARNSYNEQFF
TRBV7-6	TRBJ2-2	CASSLIGEGGELFF
TRBV11-1	TRBJ2-2	CASSLRGLAGLNTGELFF
TRBV4-3	TRBJ2-3	CASSQDPWTSLGDTQYF
TRBV4-2	TRBJ2-2	CASSIAGGTGELFF
TRBV7-9	TRBJ2-2	CASRGTGGTGELFF
TRBV3-1	TRBJ2-1	CASSQVSLAEGNEQFF
TRBV20-1	TRBJ2-1	CSARKGQGAYNEQFF
TRBV5-1	TRBJ1-3	CASSLPSGNTIYF
TRBV6-1	TRBJ2-2	CASMAANTGELFF
TRBV28	TRBJ2-7	CASRRVGEQYF
TRBV4-3	TRBJ2-6	CASSQDPVIASGANVLTF